Below, 22 T cell receptor beta chains from the same sample are listed, as sequenced in a study of neurological immune-mediated disorders. Each CDR3 protein is one row after TCRdb ran MiXCR on the 5' RACE reads. The sample comprises tens of thousands of distinct CDR3 sequences, almost 3.5% of which are singletons, and under 4.5% rests with the top ten. The sample comprised PBMCs. All receptors derive from a man aged 40-55 years with multiple sclerosis.

This clonotype showed up many times. The chain recombines TRBV7-9 with TRBJ1-1; no definite D call. This CDR3 spans 14 amino acids. The germline V and J ends were trimmed by 3 bases and 6 bases, with 14 bases remaining between them. CDR1 is SEHNR, CDR2 FQNEAQ, per germline (reference sequence). The chain's CDR3 is CASSFGGVIPEAFF. The CDR3 DNA follows: TGTGCCAGCAGCTTCGGTGGGGTTATACCTGAAGCTTTCTTT.

A remark on this clonotype: This may come from a read error, since a much larger clone is one base off. The CDR3 DNA is TGTGACAGCAGTACCGGGACCGCTTTAGCTTTCTTT. Encoded protein: CDSSTGTALAFF. The chain carries TRBV6-5 and TRBJ1-1, with a tentative D call TRBD1 (5 bases). Germline loops: CDR1 MNHEY, CDR2 SVGAGI. The CDR3 is 12 amino acids.

This clonotype was seen many times. This chain uses TRBV5-1 with TRBJ2-3; 12 bases line up with TRBD1. CDR1 and CDR2 (germline): SGHRS, YFSETQ. This CDR3 has 17 residues. With 2 bases clipped from V and 6 bases from J, the junction kept 10 bases outside the gene matches. As DNA, the CDR3 is TGCGCCAGCAGCTTCCCCTCGGGACAGGGGGCGGGGGATACGCAGTATTTT. It specifies CASSFPSGQGAGDTQYF.

In this sample, this clonotype turned up many times. This could be a read error, since a much larger clone is one nucleotide away. The gene calls are TRBV29-1 and TRBJ1-3, with D possibly being TRBD1 (5 bases). Germline values: CDR1 SQVTM, CDR2 ANQGSEA. The CDR3 covers 12 residues. CDR3 DNA sequence: TGCAGCGTCCCGGTTGGGGGAAAAACCATATATTTT. This sequence encodes CSVPVGGKTIYF.

This clonotype was found many times. V is TRBV5-1 and J is TRBJ1-3; 9 nucleotides agree with TRBD1. Germline V lookup: CDR1 SGHRS, CDR2 YFSETQ. The CDR3 sequence is 15 residues long. After removal of 3 bases from V and 2 bases from J, the junction contained 3 bases not matched to a gene. The CDR3 nucleotides are TGCGCCAGCAGCTCTGGACAGGGGCCTGGAAACACCATATATTTT. As protein: CASSSGQGPGNTIYF.

Ten or more counts support this clonotype. This sequence joins TRBV11-2 and TRBJ2-7, with D perhaps TRBD2 (5 bases). Trimming took 5 bases from V and 7 from J, leaving 18 bases between them. CDR1 is SGHAT and CDR2 is FQNNGV in the germline V gene. The CDR3 runs 14 residues. As DNA, the CDR3 is TGTGCCAGCAGCAAACCCGACGCGGGTTTGGAGCAGTACTTC. The encoded protein is CASSKPDAGLEQYF. The full variable domain, rest sourced from reference TRBV11-2 and TRBJ2-7, is EAGVAQSPRYKIIEKRQSVAFWCNPISGHATLYWYQQILGQGPKLLIQFQNNGVVDDSQLPKDRFSAERLKGVDSTLKIQPAKLEDSAVYLCASSKPDAGLEQYFGPGTRLTVT.

This clonotype was observed many times. The rearrangement joins TRBV2 to TRBJ2-7; maybe TRBD1 (6 bases). The CDR3 totals 17 residues. Trimming removed 1 base at V and 0 bases at J, with 16 bases between. Germline CDR1 and CDR2: SNHLY and FYNNEI. The CDR3 region has the DNA TGTGCCAGCAGTGAAGTGGCAGGGGCGTCCTACTCCTACGAGCAGTACTTC. Protein product: CASSEVAGASYSYEQYF.

This clonotype was seen many times. The chain carries TRBV7-9 and TRBJ1-1, with 7 nucleotides matching TRBD1. The germline V gene encodes CDR1 SEHNR and CDR2 FQNEAQ (reference sequence). Trimming took 5 bases from V and 10 from J; bases not matched to a gene: 4. This CDR3 region has 11 residues. The DNA of the CDR3 is TGTGCCAGCAGCCGTTCAGGGGGAGCTTTCTTT. This encodes CASSRSGGAFF.

This clonotype has ten or more counts. V and J are TRBV2 and TRBJ2-3, with a tentative D call TRBD1 (6 bases). Germline loops: CDR1 SNHLY, CDR2 FYNNEI. Trimming removed 7 bases from V and 7 bases from J, with 18 bases in between. CDR3 size: 14 residues. CDR3 sequence (DNA): TGTGCCAGCAACCCCACAGGGAATGGCTATACGCAGTATTTT. It yields the protein CASNPTGNGYTQYF.

In this sample, this clonotype turned up many times. This chain uses TRBV7-9 with TRBJ1-1, with unresolved D. The CDR3 is 15 amino acids. V lost 6 bases and J lost 3, with 17 bases in between. In germline, CDR1 is SEHNR, CDR2 FQNEAQ (reference sequence). CDR3 coding DNA: TGTGCCAGCAGTCTAGGGCGGCTGCCGGACACTGAAGCTTTCTTT. Translating gives CASSLGRLPDTEAFF.

This clonotype was seen at least ten times. This chain joins TRBV20-1 and TRBJ2-1, with D perhaps TRBD2 (6 bases). Trimming pared 7 bases from V and 8 bases from J, leaving 18 bases between. CDR1 and CDR2 (germline): DFQATT, SNEGSKA (reference sequence). This CDR3 region has 13 residues. CDR3 in DNA: TGCAGTGTCGAAGGGACTCGAGGGGATGAGCAGTTCTTC. Translated: CSVEGTRGDEQFF.

In its sample, this clonotype was seen many times. The chain is built from TRBV6-6 and TRBJ1-2; unclear D gene. Trimming shortened V by 6 bases and J by 3 bases, and 8 bases separated the two germline ends. This CDR3 spans 12 amino acids. Germline values: CDR1 MNHNY, CDR2 SVGAGI (reference sequence). The CDR3 nucleotides read TGTGCCAGCAGGTCCCTAGACTATGGCTACACCTTC. Its protein product is CASRSLDYGYTF.

In its sample, this clonotype was seen many times. V is TRBV7-6 and J is TRBJ2-5, with TRBD2 matching over 7 bases. CDR3 length: 15 amino acids. The germline V gene encodes CDR1 SGHVS and CDR2 FNYEAQ. V shed 4 bases and J 4 bases; nucleotides not matched to a gene: 9. CDR3 nucleotide sequence: TGTGCCAGCAGCTCCCAAGACTGGGAGGGAGAGACCCAGTACTTC. This sequence encodes CASSSQDWEGETQYF.

A remark on this clonotype: A much larger clone differs by one base, so this may be a read error. This chain's CDR3 is CASNPAPGSRSGAKVLTF. The CDR3 coding sequence is TGTGCCAGCAACCCCGCGCCGGGCAGCCGCTCTGGGGCCAAAGTCCTGACTTTC. The chain recombines TRBV7-9 with TRBJ2-6; D possibly corresponds to TRBD1 (5 bases). The germline V gene has CDR1 SEHNR and CDR2 FQNEAQ (reference sequence). The CDR3 runs to 18 residues.

The table lists this clonotype with many counts. The V gene is TRBV30, the J gene TRBJ2-1; D remains unclear. Germline V CDR1 and CDR2: GTSNPN, SVGIG (reference sequence). This CDR3 is built from 13 residues. Trimming took 5 bases from V and 5 from J, leaving 13 bases between them. The CDR3 loop reads CAWALESHNEQFF. The CDR3 DNA follows: TGTGCCTGGGCACTGGAGTCCCACAATGAGCAGTTCTTC.

This clonotype was seen at least ten times. V usage is TRBV5-1 and J usage is TRBJ1-2; no firm D call. The CDR3 consists of 14 residues. Germline V gene sequence: CDR1 SGHRS, CDR2 YFSETQ. V was cut by 0 bases and J by 4 bases, with 10 bases left in between. The CDR3 spells CASSLGTVPYGYTF. The CDR3 DNA sequence: TGCGCCAGCAGCTTGGGTACAGTACCCTATGGCTACACCTTC.

At least ten counts were recorded for this clonotype. This chain uses TRBV9 with TRBJ1-2; TRBD1 matches 9 bases. CDR3 size: 14 residues. Germline lookup yields CDR1 SGDLS and CDR2 YYNGEE. Germline trimming cut 2 bases from V and 4 bases from J; bases unmatched to any gene: 3. CDR3 in DNA: TGTGCCAGCAGCGTGGGACAGGGACCCTATGGCTACACCTTC. This sequence encodes CASSVGQGPYGYTF.

There are many counts of this clonotype. V and J are TRBV7-7 and TRBJ2-1; D is undetermined. V was cut by 5 bases and J by 1 base, with 12 bases left in between. CDR1 and CDR2 (germline): SSHAT, FNYEAQ (reference sequence). There are 15 residues in the CDR3. The CDR3 spells CASSPSRVSYNEQFF. The CDR3 DNA reads TGTGCCAGCAGCCCTAGTCGAGTTTCCTACAATGAGCAGTTCTTC.

The sample holds many counts of this clonotype. A much bigger clone sits one base away, suggesting this may be a read error. V gene TRBV21-1 combines with J gene TRBJ1-5. TRBV21-1 is tagged as a pseudogene. The CDR3 is 15 residues long. CDR3 protein: CASSKEGNLIQPQHF. The CDR3 coding sequence is TGTGCCAGCAGCAAAGAAGGGAACCTTATTCAGCCCCAGCATTTT.

This clonotype was counted many times. The rearrangement joins TRBV5-1 to TRBJ2-1, with unresolved D. Germline V gives CDR1 SGHRS, CDR2 YFSETQ. The V end was cut by 2 bases, the J end by 7 bases, with 10 bases between. This CDR3 region has 13 residues. CDR3 coding DNA: TGCGCCAGCAGCTTTAGGACCTGGAATGAGCAGTTCTTC. This sequence encodes CASSFRTWNEQFF.

This clonotype occurred many times. The rearrangement uses TRBV5-1 and TRBJ2-2, with 8 bases that match TRBD2. CDR1 is SGHRS, CDR2 YFSETQ, per germline. There are 16 residues in the CDR3. V was pared by 0 bases and J by 0 bases, with 1 base of the junction left unmatched. In DNA, the CDR3 is TGCGCCAGCAGCTTGGGAGCGGGGGCGAACACCGGGGAGCTGTTTTTT. This gives the protein CASSLGAGANTGELFF.

This clonotype was picked up many times. This sequence joins TRBV7-8 and TRBJ1-2; no clear D gene. The CDR3 totals 13 residues. CDR1 and CDR2 from the germline V gene are SGHVS and FQNEAQ. Between the trimmed V and J ends, which lost 0 bases and 1 base, there was a span of 3 bases. The CDR3: CASSLALNYGYTF. In DNA form, the CDR3 reads TGTGCCAGCAGCTTAGCTCTTAACTATGGCTACACCTTC. The variable domain in full, completed from reference TRBV7-8 and TRBJ1-2, reads GAGVSQSPRYKVAKRGQDVALRCDPISGHVSLFWYQQALGQGPEFLTYFQNEAQLDKSGLPSDRFFAERPEGSVSTLKIQRTQQEDSAVYLCASSLALNYGYTFGSGTRLTVV.